Listed below are T cell receptor beta chains from one sample, sequenced in a study of shared clonotypes between healthy human individuals. Assay: immunoSEQ multiplex PCR; the TCRdb copy retains only in-frame clones and omits some. The sample has about 610,000 clones, about 97% seen once; the top ten hold roughly 0.055%. Sequenced: naive CD4+ T cells sorted from blood. The source of these receptors is a woman aged 25 to 45 in good health. Each CDR3 is given without its conserved first and last residue.

j_call | v_call | cdr3_length | cdr3_aa
TRBJ2-7 | TRBV7-2 | 17 | ASSLFPSLRERRGYEQY
TRBJ2-1 | TRBV6-6 | 13 | ASSSGFGGENEQF
TRBJ1-3 | TRBV28 | 13 | ASVDGRRPGNTIY
TRBJ1-1 | TRBV2 | 12 | ASSDRTVETEAF
TRBJ2-5 | TRBV5-8 | 13 | ASSFGLQRKETQY
TRBJ1-4 | TRBV19 | 13 | ASSPEDSWREKLF
TRBJ2-3 | TRBV28 | 11 | ASRRQGTDTQY
TRBJ2-7 | TRBV7-9 | 12 | ASSHRDRGDEQY
TRBJ1-2 | TRBV5-1 | 13 | ASSLATGGDYGYT
TRBJ2-1 | TRBV6-5 | 13 | ASSPDTGKYNEQF
TRBJ2-3 | TRBV29-1 | 11 | SVGDRGKGTQY
TRBJ1-2 | TRBV28 | 12 | ASRPAEFYYGYT
TRBJ1-4 | TRBV27 | 12 | ASTQFGTNEKLF
TRBJ2-1 | TRBV7-6 | 12 | ASSLDPQGLEQF
TRBJ2-2 | TRBV28 | 13 | ASSTYSGRLGELF
TRBJ2-3 | TRBV7-3 | 12 | ASSNPAYPDTQY
TRBJ2-7 | TRBV18 | 14 | ASSPPRGTRHYEQY
TRBJ2-3 | TRBV28 | 15 | ASSLRLAGGNTDTQY
TRBJ2-2 | TRBV13 | 14 | ASSPWDRPNTGELF
TRBJ2-3 | TRBV11-2 | 13 | ASSRRSLGADTQY
TRBJ2-1 | TRBV7-2 | 9 | ASSPTYEQF
TRBJ2-1 | TRBV28 | 18 | ASNGLWVLAGGASYNEQF
TRBJ2-7 | TRBV28 | 18 | ASSFSLLGVGDTEDYEQY
TRBJ1-5 | TRBV19 | 10 | ATGPSNQPQH
TRBJ2-5 | TRBV5-1 | 13 | ASSPTGGGQETQY
TRBJ2-3 | TRBV6-1 | 12 | ASREGQSTDTQY
TRBJ2-1 | TRBV28 | 11 | ASRQYTGGEQF
TRBJ1-2 | TRBV10-3 | 11 | AISEEGANGYT
TRBJ1-1 | TRBV7-9 | 12 | ASSLAREGTEAF
TRBJ2-7 | TRBV7-2 | 12 | ASSSQRENYEQY
TRBJ2-7 | TRBV19 | 12 | ASSIGGPSYEQY
TRBJ1-5 | TRBV5-1 | 12 | ASSTGHSNQPQH
TRBJ1-2 | TRBV6-5 | 12 | ASRSQGRSYGYT
TRBJ2-1 | TRBV7-9 | 14 | ASSEKRVPSYNEQF
TRBJ2-3 | TRBV5-1 | 12 | ASSLPAGGDTQY
TRBJ1-1 | TRBV4-2 | 11 | ASSQGGTTEAF
TRBJ2-3 | TRBV6-6 | 10 | ASMQGTDTQY
TRBJ1-2 | TRBV28 | 11 | ASSQDRVYGYT
TRBJ1-5 | TRBV15 | 13 | ATSRELSRNQPQH